This T cell receptor (beta chain) was sequenced during a study of shared clonotypes between healthy human individuals. Germline V gene data show CDR1 as SGHTA and CDR2 as FQGTGA. With 5 bases removed from V and 8 bases from J, the gap between germline ends came to 9 bases. The CDR3 is made up of 11 amino acids. Several immunoSEQ plates received, in even portions, the genomic DNA of each subset. Clones were read by immunoSEQ multiplex PCR, and TCRdb kept only the in-frame ones, dropping some. The profile shows 400,000 to 600,000 clones, roughly 80% of them singletons. This clone was seen only a few times.

The sequenced sample consisted of PBMCs. The chain carries TRBV7-3 and TRBJ1-2; D is undetermined. The receptor was derived from a woman in her thirties or forties in good health. Some clones in this sample may be carry-over from other donors' samples. The CDR3 sequence is CASSPIPGYTF. In DNA, the CDR3 is TGTGCCAGCAGCCCAATCCCGGGCTACACCTTC.